The next 16 T cell receptor beta chains were all read from a single sample in a study of blood T cell repertoires in COVID-19. The table came from immunoSEQ multiplex PCR; TCRdb's copy has only in-frame clones and leaves some out. The sample consists of about 220,000 clones, about four fifths of them appearing once. The sample comprised PBMCs or T cells enriched from blood (not recorded which). The receptors were sampled from a woman aged 40 to 50 who had recovered from COVID-19.

In this sample, this clone turned up once. The chain links TRBV7-9 to TRBJ1-1; 10 bases line up with TRBD1. CDR3 length: 14 amino acids. In germline, CDR1 is SEHNR, CDR2 FQNEAQ (reference sequence). J lost 6 bases, V lost 5 bases, and 6 bases had no gene match. The CDR3 coding sequence is TGTGCCAGCAGCCTCCGGACAGGGGGTTCTGAAGCTTTCTTT. Its protein is CASSLRTGGSEAFF.

J is TRBJ2-7 and V is TRBV7-8, with 8 bases aligning to TRBD2. The CDR3 extends over 16 amino acids. Germline V CDR1 and CDR2: SGHVS, FQNEAQ. Trimming cost V 4 bases and J 3 bases; bases outside gene matches: 11. The CDR3 region is CASSSTGGILGYEQYF. DNA for the CDR3: TGTGCCAGCAGCTCAACGGGGGGGATTCTCGGCTACGAGCAGTACTTC.

This chain uses TRBV18 with TRBJ2-3; 11 bases are a match to TRBD1. This CDR3 has 15 residues. V lost 3 bases and J lost 5; bases outside the gene matches: 4. Germline CDR1 and CDR2: KGHSH and LQKENI. CDR3 region: CASSPQGQGVDTQYF. Here the CDR3 DNA reads TGTGCCAGCTCACCGCAGGGACAGGGGGTAGATACGCAGTATTTT.

The chain links TRBV7-8 to TRBJ2-5; TRBD1 agrees at 7 bases. This CDR3 is 14 amino acids long. With V trimmed by 5 bases and J by 4 bases, 7 bases remained unmatched. Per germline, CDR1 SGHVS and CDR2 FQNEAQ. CDR3 region: CASSADRVGETQYF. CDR3 nucleotide sequence: TGTGCCAGCAGCGCCGACAGGGTAGGAGAGACCCAGTACTTC.

V and J are TRBV21-1 and TRBJ2-1; the DNA was not used to check the table's D call, TRBD2. TRBV21-1 counts as a pseudogene. The CDR3 sequence is 20 residues long. The CDR3 DNA reads TGTGCCAGCAGCAAAGCTGGATTCGGACTAGCTGAGAGCTCCTACAATGAGCAGTTCTTC. It is translated as CASSKAGFGLAESSYNEQFF.

The CDR3 spells CASSQSGTGGTGELFF. CDR3 DNA: TGTGCCAGCAGCCAATCCGGGACAGGGGGGACCGGGGAGCTGTTTTTT. The rearrangement uses TRBV9 and TRBJ2-2, with TRBD1 identical over 11 bases. CDR3 length: 16 residues. CDR1 SGDLS and CDR2 YYNGEE come from the germline V gene. The ends lost 4 bases at V and 5 bases at J; junction bases unmatched: 7. Variable domain in full (rest from reference TRBV9 and TRBJ2-2): DSGVTQTPKHLITATGQRVTLRCSPRSGDLSVYWYQQSLDQGLQFLIQYYNGEERAKGNILERFSAQQFPDLHSELNLSSLELGDSALYFCASSQSGTGGTGELFFGEGSRLTVL.

This clone was counted a single time. The rearrangement uses TRBV10-2 and TRBJ2-1, with 11 nucleotides matching TRBD2. Germline CDR1 is WSHSY and CDR2 is SAAADI. CDR3 length equals 14 residues. After removal of 5 bases from V and 8 bases from J, the junction contained 5 bases not matched to a gene. This CDR3 reads CASSSSGRLDEQFF. CDR3 coding DNA: TGCGCCAGCAGTTCTAGCGGGAGGCTCGATGAGCAGTTCTTC.

This clone occurred once. V and J are TRBV5-6 and TRBJ2-3, with 7 bases lining up with TRBD1. The V segment lost 4 bases and the J segment 5 bases; nucleotides outside the gene matches: 13. This CDR3 contains 16 residues. Germline CDR1 SGHDT, CDR2 YYEEEE. The CDR3 coding sequence is TGTGCCAGCAGCCTGGACAGGCTTATGGTTAGAGATACGCAGTATTTT. This encodes CASSLDRLMVRDTQYF.

This clone appeared once. V gene TRBV2 combines with J gene TRBJ1-2; D remains ambiguous. From germline, CDR1 is SNHLY and CDR2 FYNNEI. V was shortened by 8 bases and J by 10 bases, with 20 bases between the two germline ends. The CDR3 totals 13 residues. This CDR3 is CASPPWPGVAYTF. The CDR3 bases are TGTGCCAGCCCTCCTTGGCCCGGGGTGGCCTACACCTTC.

Comment on this clone: This sample includes further DNA sequences coding for the same CDR3. The V call is TRBV29-1, the J call TRBJ2-4; D perhaps matches TRBD2 (7 bases). The ends were cut back, 4 bases at V and 2 bases at J, with 27 bases in the middle. CDR1 SQVTM and CDR2 ANQGSEA come from the germline V gene. The CDR3 contains 19 residues. The CDR3 sequence: CSVAGGAGGWTFTKNIQYF. In DNA, the CDR3 is TGCAGCGTTGCTGGGGGGGCTGGGGGGTGGACTTTTACCAAAAACATTCAGTACTTC.

J is TRBJ1-2 and V is TRBV2; possibly TRBD1 for D (6 bases). The germline V gene has CDR1 SNHLY and CDR2 FYNNEI. CDR3 length equals 13 residues. The CDR3 spells CAISGGPNYGYTF. DNA of the CDR3: TGTGCTATCAGCGGGGGGCCGAACTATGGCTACACCTTC.

This clone was observed a few times. The V gene is TRBV30, the J gene TRBJ2-3; 7 bases are shared with TRBD2. With V trimmed by 2 bases and J by 1 base, 6 bases remained unmatched. This CDR3 has 15 amino acids. Germline CDR1 and CDR2: GTSNPN and SVGIG (reference sequence). The CDR3 DNA is TGTGCCTGGAGTCTCGGGAGGCGGGGCACAGATACGCAGTATTTT. Its translation is CAWSLGRRGTDTQYF. The complete variable domain, with remaining parts taken from reference TRBV30 and TRBJ2-3, reads SQTIHQWPATLVQPVGSPLSLECTVEGTSNPNLYWYRQAAGRGLQLLFYSVGIGQISSEVPQNLSASRPQDRQFILSSKKLLLSDSGFYLCAWSLGRRGTDTQYFGPGTRLTVL.

This chain joins TRBV18 and TRBJ1-6, with 8 positions matching TRBD1. This CDR3 is built from 16 residues. Germline CDR1 KGHSH, CDR2 LQKENI. V lost 2 bases, J lost 7 bases, and 7 bases stayed unmatched. Here the CDR3 DNA reads TGTGCCAGCTCACCAACCGGGACAGGCGAGAATTCACCCCTCCACTTT. Protein: CASSPTGTGENSPLHF.

The rearrangement uses TRBV3-1 (or the pseudogene TRBV3-2) and TRBJ1-2; D uncertain. Germline CDR1 and CDR2: LGHDT and YNNKEL (reference sequence). The CDR3 loop spans 15 amino acids. V lost 2 bases, J lost 2 bases, and 12 bases lay in between. In DNA form, the CDR3 reads TGTGCCAGCAGCCAATACAGCAAAGAGAACTATGGCTACACCTTC. Its protein product is CASSQYSKENYGYTF.

The chain is built from TRBV19 and TRBJ1-2; D is uncertain. This CDR3 spans 13 amino acids. CDR1 LNHDA and CDR2 SQIVND come from the germline V gene (reference sequence). V shed 4 bases and J shed 8 bases, with 14 bases lying between them. The CDR3 DNA is TGTGCCAGTAGTAATATTCCGGGTTACGGCTACACCTTC. This codes for CASSNIPGYGYTF. The full variable domain, rest sourced from reference TRBV19 and TRBJ1-2, is DGGITQSPKYLFRKEGQNVTLSCEQNLNHDAMYWYRQDPGQGLRLIYYSQIVNDFQKGDIAEGYSVSREKKESFPLTVTSAQKNPTAFYLCASSNIPGYGYTFGSGTRLTVV.

This clone was detected only once. The rearrangement links TRBV3-1 (or the pseudogene TRBV3-2) to TRBJ2-5, with D maybe TRBD1 (6 bases). The CDR3 is made up of 14 amino acids. In germline, CDR1 is LGHDT, CDR2 YNNKEL (reference sequence). V shed 0 bases and J shed 5 bases, with 10 bases lying between them. CDR3 coding DNA: TGTGCCAGCAGCCAAGATTACAGGGAGGAGACCCAGTACTTC. Encoded protein: CASSQDYREETQYF.